This T cell receptor beta chain was sequenced for a study of cytomegalovirus exposure and HLA in healthy donors. Whole-study results and caveats: Subsequent analysis found a tendency for first-cohort TCR clusters to co-occur within the 100 to 150 validation repertoires.

Germline CDR1 reads SGHAT; CDR2 reads FQNNGV. The CDR3 sequence is 13 residues long. V lost 4 bases and J lost 7, with 13 bases in between. The protocol was immunoSEQ multiplex PCR, while the TCRdb copy is restricted to in-frame clones and leaves out a portion. Of 150,000 or so clones listed, 75% to 90% are singletons. This clone has more than one count but fewer than ten. The antigen is not known. This receptor was taken from a young man in good health and CMV-seropositive. Input material: PBMCs. The J gene is TRBJ1-1, the V gene TRBV11-2; tentative D call: TRBD1 (5 bases). The CDR3 region is CASSWGPRGEAFF. CDR3 nucleotide sequence: TGTGCCAGCAGCTGGGGTCCAAGGGGTGAAGCTTTCTTT.